The subject of this entry is one T cell receptor beta chain. These data originate in a study of T-cell reconstitution after alpha-beta-depleted transplantation in children. V was cut by 1 base and J by 3 bases, with 4 bases left in between. CDR1 DFQATT and CDR2 SNEGSKA come from the germline V gene (reference sequence). The CDR3 is 12 amino acids. Construction of the TCRbeta library involved unique molecular identifiers. TCRdb re-called the PCR reads with MiXCR, one entry per CDR3 protein. The sample consists of hundreds of thousands of distinct CDR3 sequences, less than 35% of them appearing once. This receptor was identified in a human donor who donated a stem cell graft to a child with aplastic anemia. The sample here was PBMCs from the stem cell graft donor, taken from the stem cell graft. The chain links TRBV20-1 to TRBJ1-3; D is uncertain. For the CDR3, the DNA is TGCAGTGCTAGAGTTGTTGGAAACACCATATATTTT. As protein: CSARVVGNTIYF.